The 15 T cell receptor beta chains below all came from one sample that was sequenced in a study of T cell repertoires in cytomegalovirus infection. TCRdb redid the calling of the reads with MiXCR, one entry per CDR3 protein. The sample records under 200,000 distinct CDR3 sequences, more than 15% being singletons. The sample taken for sequencing was CD8+ T cells from PBMCs. Every receptor here comes from a human donor in good health (CMV status not recorded). Some clones in this sample may be carry-over from other donors' samples.

In this sample, this clonotype is medium-sized. The V gene is TRBV7-2, the J gene TRBJ2-7, with TRBD2 identical over 12 bases. There are 15 residues in the CDR3. J lost 6 bases, V lost 1 base, and 4 bases had no gene match. Germline V CDR1 and CDR2: SGHTA, FQGNSA. CDR3 nucleotide sequence: TGTGCCAGCAGCTTAGAGACTAGCGGGAGATCCGAGCAGTACTTC. This sequence encodes CASSLETSGRSEQYF.

The chain employs TRBV12-3 or TRBV12-4 and TRBJ2-5; possible D gene TRBD2, 5 bases. The CDR3 totals 13 residues. The ends were cut back, 5 bases at V and 3 bases at J, with 10 bases in the middle. CDR3 protein: CASSLGLEETQYF. The CDR3 nucleotides are TGTGCCAGCAGTCTTGGACTGGAAGAGACCCAGTACTTC.

The chain is built from TRBV7-6 and TRBJ1-4; 10 bases line up with TRBD1. V gave up 8 bases and J gave up 3 bases; unmatched junction bases: 6. CDR3 length: 15 residues. Germline assignment: CDR1 SGHVS and CDR2 FNYEAQ. This CDR3 reads CASGTGASSNEKLFF. Here the CDR3 DNA reads TGTGCCAGCGGGACAGGGGCCTCCTCTAATGAAAAACTGTTTTTT.

The chain carries TRBV12-3 or TRBV12-4 and TRBJ1-6, with D tentatively TRBD1 (5 bases). The CDR3 has 15 amino acids. V was cut by 7 bases and J by 6 bases, with 16 bases left in between. The CDR3 nucleotides read TGTGCCAGCACCCAAGGGGTATATGGTAATTCACCCCTCCACTTT. This gives the protein CASTQGVYGNSPLHF.

This clonotype showed up just a few times. This chain connects TRBV20-1 to TRBJ2-7; D uncertain. Germline CDR1 DFQATT, CDR2 SNEGSKA (reference sequence). CDR3 size: 15 residues. With 0 bases removed from V and 0 bases from J, the gap between germline ends came to 12 bases. CDR3 loop: CSARDLSSSSYEQYF. For the CDR3, the DNA is TGCAGTGCTAGAGATCTGTCTTCTAGCTCCTACGAGCAGTACTTC.

This clonotype was found a few times. This chain joins TRBV12-3 or TRBV12-4 and TRBJ1-1; D gene ambiguous. V was shortened by 2 bases and J by 4 bases, with 11 bases between the two germline ends. The CDR3 spans 14 residues. The chain's CDR3 is CASSLNTLGTEAFF. DNA of the CDR3: TGTGCCAGCAGTTTAAACACCCTGGGCACTGAAGCTTTCTTT.

This chain connects TRBV6-4 to TRBJ2-2; 11 positions match TRBD1. The CDR3 has 17 amino acids. The germline V gene encodes CDR1 MRHNA and CDR2 SNTAGT. V dropped 0 bases and J dropped 3; count of bases not matched to a gene: 3. The CDR3 DNA is TGTGCCAGCAGTGACTCGGGGGACAGGGGGGACACCGGGGAGCTGTTTTTT. It yields the protein CASSDSGDRGDTGELFF.

The gene calls are TRBV7-2 and TRBJ1-5; weak D call: TRBD1 (6 bases). Trimming cost V 1 base and J 5 bases, with 15 bases left between them. The CDR3 runs to 16 residues. Germline values: CDR1 SGHTA, CDR2 FQGNSA. This CDR3 reads CASSLETGQSDQPQHF. The DNA for the CDR3 is TGTGCCAGCAGCTTAGAGACCGGACAGTCTGATCAGCCCCAGCATTTT.

This clonotype was counted ten times or more. The chain is built from TRBV7-6 and TRBJ2-1; D is tentatively TRBD1 or TRBD2 (5 bases each). The CDR3 has 16 residues. Germline V gives CDR1 SGHVS, CDR2 FNYEAQ. V was trimmed by 2 bases and J by 4 bases, leaving 15 bases between them. This chain's CDR3 is CASSLLDSGTYNEQFF. CDR3 DNA: TGTGCCAGCAGCTTACTGGACTCTGGGACGTACAATGAGCAGTTCTTC.

This clonotype is a singleton in its sample. Lacking the conserved final phenylalanine or tryptophan, this CDR3 likely reflects a read error. The chain employs TRBV7-6 and TRBJ1-3; 7 bases align to TRBD1. CDR1 and CDR2 (germline): SGHVS, FNYEAQ. This CDR3 is 15 amino acids long. After removal of 5 bases from V and 2 bases from J, the junction contained 6 bases not matched to a gene. The CDR3, as DNA: TGTGCCAGCAGCCCGCAAGGGACAGCTGGAAACACCATATATTTA. This encodes CASSPQGTAGNTIYL.

The chain uses TRBV4-2 and TRBJ2-3; 7 nucleotides line up with TRBD2. The J segment lost 5 bases and the V segment lost 0 bases, leaving 11 bases of the junction unmatched. Per germline, CDR1 LGHNA and CDR2 YNFKEQ. This CDR3 is built from 17 residues. The CDR3 nucleotides read TGTGCCAGCAGCCAAGAAGGTTGGGAGGGCCGGGGAGATACGCAGTATTTT. Amino acids: CASSQEGWEGRGDTQYF.

V is TRBV7-8 and J is TRBJ2-1, with TRBD2 matching 10 bases. The junction had 11 bases not matched to a gene; V was cut back by 3 bases and J by 9 bases. Per germline, CDR1 SGHVS and CDR2 FQNEAQ. This CDR3 comprises 16 residues. CDR3 nucleotides: TGTGCCAGCAGCTTTAAGCGGGAGGGAATGCGGGTTGAGCAGTTCTTC. This translates into CASSFKREGMRVEQFF.

The chain couples TRBV7-2 to TRBJ1-2; 9 nucleotides agree with TRBD1. The V gene end was trimmed by 5 bases and the J gene end by 4 bases; junction bases not matched to a gene: 2. The CDR3 is 13 residues long. Germline CDR1 and CDR2: SGHTA and FQGNSA. DNA of the CDR3: TGTGCCAGCAGCCTACAGGGGGCCTATGGCTACACCTTC. Its translation is CASSLQGAYGYTF.

V usage is TRBV6-6 and J usage is TRBJ2-7; unclear D gene. The CDR3 is made up of 14 amino acids. V was clipped by 0 bases and J by 1 base, with 7 bases between them. The germline V gene encodes CDR1 MNHNY and CDR2 SVGAGI (reference sequence). CDR3 DNA: TGTGCCAGCAGTTACTCTTTGGGGTCCTACGAGCAGTACTTC. It yields the protein CASSYSLGSYEQYF.

In this sample, this clonotype turned up a few times. The rearrangement joins TRBV27 to TRBJ1-6, with TRBD1 identical over 7 bases. Germline V gives CDR1 MNHEY, CDR2 SMNVEV (reference sequence). This CDR3 region has 15 residues. With V trimmed by 6 bases and J by 9 bases, 11 bases remained unmatched. The CDR3 reads CASSPTGPVGSPLHF. CDR3 coding DNA: TGTGCCAGCAGCCCGACAGGGCCGGTGGGTTCACCCCTCCACTTT.